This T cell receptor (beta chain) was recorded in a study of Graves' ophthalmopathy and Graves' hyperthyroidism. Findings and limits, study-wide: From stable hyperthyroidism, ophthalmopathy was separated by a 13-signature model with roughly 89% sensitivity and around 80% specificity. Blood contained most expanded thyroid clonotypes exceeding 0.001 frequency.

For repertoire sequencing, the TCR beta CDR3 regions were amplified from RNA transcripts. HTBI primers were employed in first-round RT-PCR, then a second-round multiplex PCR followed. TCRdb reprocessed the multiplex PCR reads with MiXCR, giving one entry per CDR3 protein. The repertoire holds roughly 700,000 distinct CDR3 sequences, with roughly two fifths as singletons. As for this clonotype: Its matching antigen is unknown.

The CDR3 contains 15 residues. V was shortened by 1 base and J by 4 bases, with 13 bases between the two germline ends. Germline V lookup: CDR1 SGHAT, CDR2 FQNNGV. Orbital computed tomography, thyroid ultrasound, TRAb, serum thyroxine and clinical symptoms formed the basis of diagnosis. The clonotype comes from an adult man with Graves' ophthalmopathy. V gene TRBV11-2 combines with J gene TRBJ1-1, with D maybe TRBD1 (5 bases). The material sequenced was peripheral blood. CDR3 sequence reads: CASSLGVGDGTEAFF. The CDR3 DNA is TGTGCCAGCAGCTTAGGGGTTGGGGACGGCACTGAAGCTTTCTTT.